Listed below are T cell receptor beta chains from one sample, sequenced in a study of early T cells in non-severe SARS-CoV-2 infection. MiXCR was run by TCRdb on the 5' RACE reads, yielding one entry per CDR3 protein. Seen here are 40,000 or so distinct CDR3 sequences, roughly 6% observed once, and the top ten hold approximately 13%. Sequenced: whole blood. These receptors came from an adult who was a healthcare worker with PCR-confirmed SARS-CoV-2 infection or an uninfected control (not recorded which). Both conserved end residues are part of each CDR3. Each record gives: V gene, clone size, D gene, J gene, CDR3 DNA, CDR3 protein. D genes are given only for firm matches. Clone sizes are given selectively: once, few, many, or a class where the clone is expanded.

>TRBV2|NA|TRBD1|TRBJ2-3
TGTGCCAGCAGATTCGGACAGGGTGGCACAGATACGCAGTATTTT
CASRFGQGGTDTQYF
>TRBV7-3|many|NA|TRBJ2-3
TGTGCCAGCAGCTTAGAGGGAGATACGCAGTATTTT
CASSLEGDTQYF
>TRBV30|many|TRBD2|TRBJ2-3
TGTGCCTGGAATAGCGGGGGGTCTAGCACAGATACGCAGTATTTT
CAWNSGGSSTDTQYF
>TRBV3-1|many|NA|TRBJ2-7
TGTGCCAGCAGCCAAGTTTTCGTTTTCTCCGAGCAGTACTTC
CASSQVFVFSEQYF
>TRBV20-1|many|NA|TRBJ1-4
TGCAGTGCTAGAGGGGTCAGCCCCGATCCTAACGAAAAACTGTTTTTT
CSARGVSPDPNEKLFF
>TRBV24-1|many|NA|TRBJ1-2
TGTGCCACCAGTTCTGGAGCTAACTATGGCTACACCTTC
CATSSGANYGYTF
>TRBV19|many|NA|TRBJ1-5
TGTGCCAGTAGGCCGGCCCGGGGGAATGTTCAGCCCCAGCATTTT
CASRPARGNVQPQHF
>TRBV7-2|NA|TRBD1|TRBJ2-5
TGTGCCAGCAGCCAGGGGGCGGGCTACGAGACCCAGTACTTC
CASSQGAGYETQYF
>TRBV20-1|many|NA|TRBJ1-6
TGCAGTGCTATGGACAGCCTTTCTTATAATTCACCCCTCCACTTT
CSAMDSLSYNSPLHF
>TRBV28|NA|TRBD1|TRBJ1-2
TGTGCCAGCAGTTCTGACAGGGATGGCTACACCTTC
CASSSDRDGYTF
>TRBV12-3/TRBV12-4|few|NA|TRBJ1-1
TGTGCCAGCAGTATGTCGAACACTGAAGCTTTCTTT
CASSMSNTEAFF
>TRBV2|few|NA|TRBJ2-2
TGTGCCAGCAGCACCGGGACTACCGGGGAGCTGTTTTTT
CASSTGTTGELFF
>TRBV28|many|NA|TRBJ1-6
TGTGCCAGCACCGCTTTGACACAGCCCCTCCACTTT
CASTALTQPLHF
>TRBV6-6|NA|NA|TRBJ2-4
TGTGCCAGCAACTCCGGGGGCACCAAAAACATTCAGTACTTC
CASNSGGTKNIQYF
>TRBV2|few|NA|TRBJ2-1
TGTGCCAGCAGTGAACGCAATGAGCAGTTCTTC
CASSERNEQFF
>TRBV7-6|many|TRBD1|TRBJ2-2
TGTGCCAGCAGCTACGACAGGGCCGACACCGGGGAGCTGTTTTTT
CASSYDRADTGELFF
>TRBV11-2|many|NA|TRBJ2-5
TGTGCCAGCAGCCCGGCTGTCCAAGAGACCCAGTACTTC
CASSPAVQETQYF
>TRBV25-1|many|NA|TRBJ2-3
TGTGCCAGCAGGGGGTTCATAGGCAGGGCGGGCACAGATACGCAGTATTTT
CASRGFIGRAGTDTQYF
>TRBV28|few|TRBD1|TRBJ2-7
TGTGCCAGCAGGGAACGACAGGGCTACGAGCAGTACTTC
CASRERQGYEQYF
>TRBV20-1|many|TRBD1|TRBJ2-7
TGCAGTACGCGGACAGGGGACTACGAGCAGTACTTC
CSTRTGDYEQYF
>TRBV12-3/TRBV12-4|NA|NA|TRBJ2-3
TGTGCCAGCAGTCCCGTGAGTGCAGATACGCAGTATTTT
CASSPVSADTQYF
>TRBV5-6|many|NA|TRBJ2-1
TGTGCCAGCAGCTTTATGGCTTACTCCTACAATGAGCAGTTCTTC
CASSFMAYSYNEQFF
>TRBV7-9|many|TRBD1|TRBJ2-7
TGTGCCAGCAGCTCTGGGACAGCATCCTACGAGCAGTACTTC
CASSSGTASYEQYF
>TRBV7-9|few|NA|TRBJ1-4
TGTGCCAGCAGCTTTTGGGCCGTGAGAGGGTCAGACGAAAAACTGTTTTTT
CASSFWAVRGSDEKLFF
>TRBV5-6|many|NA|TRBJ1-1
TGTGCCAGCAGCGCGGCCGGACACCTTGAAGCTTTCTTT
CASSAAGHLEAFF
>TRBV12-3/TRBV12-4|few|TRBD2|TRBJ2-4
TGTGCCAGCCTAAGTAGCGGGGGGGCGGAAATTCAGTACTTC
CASLSSGGAEIQYF
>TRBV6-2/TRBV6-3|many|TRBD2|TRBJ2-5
TGTGCCAGCAGAGCGGGACTAGCGGACCAAGAGACCCAGTACTTC
CASRAGLADQETQYF
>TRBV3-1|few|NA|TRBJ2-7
TGTGCCAGCAGCCATTTGGGCCTCTCCTACGAGCAGTACTTC
CASSHLGLSYEQYF
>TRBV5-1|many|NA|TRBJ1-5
TGCGCCAGCAGCTTAGCAGGGTCGAACAATCAGCCCCAGCATTTT
CASSLAGSNNQPQHF
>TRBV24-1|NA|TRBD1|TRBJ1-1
TGTGCCACCAGTGATTCGAGGACAGGGGGTGTCACTGAAGCTTTCTTT
CATSDSRTGGVTEAFF
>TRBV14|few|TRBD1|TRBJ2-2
TGTGCCAGCAGCCAAGGAGCGGGCAGGGGGCCCACCGGGGAGCTGTTTTTT
CASSQGAGRGPTGELFF
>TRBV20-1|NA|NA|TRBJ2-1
TGCAGTGCTAGAGAGGAGGAGCAGTTCTTC
CSAREEEQFF
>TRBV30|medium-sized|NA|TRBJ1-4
TGTGCCTGGATTTTTGTGGGACTCCGGGAAAAACTGTTTTTT
CAWIFVGLREKLFF
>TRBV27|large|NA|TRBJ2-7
TGTGCCAGCACCAAATCTCCGGGACTCTACTACGAGCAGTACTTC
CASTKSPGLYYEQYF
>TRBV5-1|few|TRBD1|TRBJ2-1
TGCGCCAGCAGAATCTCGGGACAGGGTTCCTACAATGAGCAGTTCTTC
CASRISGQGSYNEQFF
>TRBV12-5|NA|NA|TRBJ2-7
TGTGCTAGTGGAGCCCCATACAGGGAGGACGAGCAGTACTTC
CASGAPYREDEQYF
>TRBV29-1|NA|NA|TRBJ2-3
TGCAGCGTTGAGCACTCCCGCACAGATACGCAGTATTTT
CSVEHSRTDTQYF
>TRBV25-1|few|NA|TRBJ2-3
TGTGCCAGCAGCCCGGGTCCAACGCAGTATTTT
CASSPGPTQYF
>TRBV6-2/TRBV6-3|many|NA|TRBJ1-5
TGTGCCAGCTCCCGGGACACAGGCAATCAGCCCCAGCATTTT
CASSRDTGNQPQHF
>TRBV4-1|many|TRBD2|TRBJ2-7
TGCGCCAGCAGCCAAGGGGTGAGCGGGGGACGCTCCTACGAGCAGTACTTC
CASSQGVSGGRSYEQYF
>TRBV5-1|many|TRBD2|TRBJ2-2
TGCGCCAGCAGCCCAAGATTAGCGGGGGGGCCCAGCACCGGGGAGCTGTTTTTT
CASSPRLAGGPSTGELFF
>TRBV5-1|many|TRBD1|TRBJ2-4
TGCGCCAGCAGCTTGGAGGGGGCGGAAAACATTCAGTACTTC
CASSLEGAENIQYF
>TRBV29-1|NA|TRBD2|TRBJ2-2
TGCAGCGTTGACCCCGGGGGGACTAGCGGTACCGGGGAGCTGTTTTTT
CSVDPGGTSGTGELFF
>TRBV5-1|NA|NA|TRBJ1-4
TGCGCCAGCAGCTTGGCGGGGGCATTTGAAAAACTGTTTTTT
CASSLAGAFEKLFF
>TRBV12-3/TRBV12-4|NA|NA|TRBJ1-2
TGTGCCAGCAGTCAGCAGGGGAACTATGGCTACACCTTC
CASSQQGNYGYTF
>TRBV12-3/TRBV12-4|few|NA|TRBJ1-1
TGTGCCAGCAGTGAGACTAGGGGGACTGAAGCTTTCTTT
CASSETRGTEAFF
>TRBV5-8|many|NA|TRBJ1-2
TGTGCCAGCAGCCGGGACAACGCCTATGGCTACACCTTC
CASSRDNAYGYTF
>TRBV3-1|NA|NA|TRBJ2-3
TGTGCCAGCAGCCAGGCCCTGGGGCCGACTGGAGGAGATACGCAGTATTTT
CASSQALGPTGGDTQYF
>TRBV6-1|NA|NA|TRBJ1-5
TGTGCCAGCAGGGTGCCAGGGAACCAGCCCCAGCATTTT
CASRVPGNQPQHF